The source of this T cell receptor beta chain is a study of tissue T cells after allogeneic stem cell transplantation (dated by TCRdb to between 2020 and 2023). Turning to the overall study: TCR beta repertoires were profiled across many tissues obtained from research autopsies of patients with and without GVHD, as well as in mouse models of GVHD. The human arm was conducted as a prospective observational study, and neither blinding nor randomization was performed.

This specimen's time point label, per the study, means: mouse harvest day 14 after allogeneic transplant. Mouse grafts consisting of 10^7 T-cell-depleted bone marrow cells combined with 10^6 splenic CD5+ T cells were administered by tail vein injection. To model GVHD in mice, a major MHC-mismatch B6 (H2b) into BALB/c (H2d) model was used, and tissues were profiled at day 7 or 14. On day 7 or 14 post-transplant, mouse tissues and retro-orbital blood were harvested with separate sterile tools for each animal, and livers were flushed before harvest. Before genomic DNA was isolated with the DNeasy Blood & Tissue Kit, mouse tissues were minced with razor blades in buffered saline. Results and caveats for the whole study, not just this receptor: The patient cohort was small and clinically heterogeneous, and sampling depth was acknowledged as a limitation. The study did not establish which tissue TCRs were alloreactive or antigen-specific, and some clones may have been host cells that persisted. Within patients, how anatomically similar the tissues were was a key factor in shaping TCR repertoire composition, regardless of disease or transplant status. Blood and spleen T cells captured only a limited portion of the TCR repertoire detected in tissues, in both patients and mice. Few T cell clones were found to be shared across patients, but shared repertoire signatures across patients were revealed in a tissue-specific fashion by motif-based clustering.

The CDR3, cysteine through phenylalanine, is 15 amino acids long. Sequencing covers 42 bases of the CDR3, shown here with the frame starting at base 1. The germline V gene supplies CDR1 NSHNY and CDR2 SYGAGN. V gives up 0 bases and J gives up 3 bases, and the segment between their germline ends measures 11 bases. Library construction relied on the immunoSEQ multiplex PCR assay. Adaptive Biotechnologies performed TCRbeta CDR3 sequencing at survey depth and reported CDR3 sequences, V/J genes, productive frequency, and template counts. TCR beta CDR3 regions were amplified from genomic DNA instead of RNA. On the study's bioinformatics: Jensen-Shannon divergence served to quantify pairwise repertoire overlap between tissues, with 0 meaning identical and 1 meaning complete divergence. Tissues were grouped by single-linkage agglomerative hierarchical clustering of pairwise JSD values, and the clustering results were shown as dendrograms. GLIPH2 was run on all patient samples with simulation_depth 1000, kmer_min_depth 3 and cdr3_length_cutoff 8, and groups with more than two unique CDR3s were retained. A standardized tissue-overlap score was calculated by extrapolating Jaccard GLIPH-group overlap across patients to a standard repertoire size of 1000 clones. Associations of diversity with clinical or experimental variables used linear mixed-effect models with tissue fixed effects and individual random effects. TCRdb stores this immuneACCESS table with in-frame sequences only. Part of the clones is absent; in the studies checked, under half of the shortfall reflects unresolved V genes, and no reason is known for the rest. That table supplies the V and J calls and clone size; D and trimming were determined from the DNA. Present in this sample are 7,000 to 9,500 clones, around 37% of which were seen just once. The ten largest account for under 3.5% of the sample.

This clone was counted a few times. No cognate antigen has been identified for it. Since the receptor is from a mouse, mouse gene names and germline sequences apply. The read comes to an end 1 residue before the CDR3 does, leaving the germline J gene to fill in the end. The receptor's source is a female BALB/c mouse given C57BL/6 T cells with graft-versus-host disease after an allogeneic hematopoietic cell transplant. The chain employs TRBV13-1 and TRBJ2-5; the D region possibly corresponds to TRBD2 (6 bases align). Sequencing was performed on skin. This receptor has the CDR3 CASSDAPGEQDTQYF. The DNA read from the CDR3 is TGTGCCAGCAGTGATGCACCTGGGGAGCAAGACACCCAGTAC.